This T cell receptor beta chain is from a study of blood T cells in healthy people across ages. Study-wide results and caveats: The fall in TCR beta diversity per million T cells was roughly linear with age.

Then a second PCR, running roughly 7 to 11 cycles, was carried out with a sample-barcoded 5' primer and a J-beta primer mix. TCRdb called the 5' RACE reads again in MiXCR, with one record for every CDR3 protein. The top ten hold around 21% of the sample, which has about a million distinct CDR3 sequences, just over 50% seen once. The trim removed 5 bases at V and 1 base at J, leaving 14 bases unmatched. The CDR3 runs 16 residues. Germline V gives CDR1 DFQATT, CDR2 SNEGSKA (reference sequence). Concerning this clonotype: Its matching antigen is unknown.

The sequence derives from a woman in her fifties or sixties in good health. The source material was blood. J is TRBJ2-7 and V is TRBV20-1, with 7 positions matching TRBD1. CDR3 in amino acids: CSASDAGGGPSYEQYF. CDR3 coding DNA: TGCAGTGCTTCAGATGCAGGGGGTGGCCCTTCCTACGAGCAGTACTTC.